The clone carrying this T cell receptor (beta chain) was seen repeatedly, ten times or more. This sample stems from a study of molecular identifiers for immune sequencing clone quantification. V was trimmed by 0 bases and J by 3 bases, leaving 8 bases between them. The CDR3 consists of 14 residues. CDR1 is SGHVS and CDR2 is FNYEAQ in the germline V gene. TCRdb reprocessed the PCR reads via MiXCR and lists one record per CDR3 protein. The sample includes about 630,000 distinct CDR3 sequences, 25% of them seen just once. The sample taken for sequencing was naive CD8+ T cells from blood, with Jurkat cell RNA spiked in. This sample's subset: FACS-sorted CD8+CD4-CCR7+CD45RA+ naive T cells. The V gene is TRBV7-6, the J gene TRBJ2-5; D remains ambiguous. This clonotype originated in a human donor in good health. Some libraries in this study had Jurkat cell RNA spiked in. The CDR3 spells CASSLAWQKETQYF. In DNA form, the CDR3 reads TGTGCCAGCAGCTTAGCCTGGCAGAAAGAGACCCAGTACTTC.